The 8 T cell receptor beta chains in this list originate from one sample, sequenced in a study of T cells after yellow fever vaccination (dated by TCRdb to the late 2010s). The library was obtained by 5' RACE. The sequencing machine was an Illumina HiSeq 2500. Using fastp trimming at Q25 and MiXCR clonotype assembly, TCRdb reanalyzed the public sequencing data and kept in-frame beta chains. Rows merge per CDR3 protein into single entries with the most common DNA and genes. The sample table lists around 100,000 distinct CDR3 sequences, 8.4% of them with a count of one. Together, the top ten hold less than 30% of the sample. What the treatment or condition label conveys for this sample: live attenuated yellow fever vaccine strain. The sample consisted of CD8+ T cells sorted from PBMCs, taken 45 days after the yellow fever booster vaccination. The receptors shown here come from a man aged 25 to 40 who received the YFV17D yellow fever vaccine.

This clonotype was seen at least ten times. The V gene is TRBV5-6, the J gene TRBJ1-6; tentatively, D is TRBD1 (5 bases). Germline values: CDR1 SGHDT, CDR2 YYEEEE. This CDR3 contains 14 residues. V shed 2 bases and J shed 7 bases, with 10 bases lying between them. The CDR3 sequence: CASSFRGNNSPLHF. CDR3 in DNA: TGTGCCAGCAGCTTTCGGGGGAACAATTCACCCCTCCACTTT.

In its sample, this clonotype was seen a few times. The V and J genes are TRBV7-2 and TRBJ1-2; TRBD1 aligns across 7 bases. In germline, CDR1 is SGHTA, CDR2 FQGNSA. Unmatched junction bases numbered 9, after V lost 7 bases and J lost 7 bases. The CDR3 consists of 13 residues. CDR3 amino acids: CASTLGQAIGYTF. CDR3 sequence (DNA): TGTGCCAGCACCCTTGGACAGGCGATTGGCTACACCTTC. Based on the CDR3 plus reference TRBV7-2 and TRBJ1-2, the full variable domain is GAGVSQSPSNKVTEKGKDVELRCDPISGHTALYWYRQSLGQGLEFLIYFQGNSAPDKSGLPSDRFSAERTGGSVSTLTIQRTQQEDSAVYLCASTLGQAIGYTFGSGTRLTVV.

This clonotype occurred many times. This chain links TRBV13 with TRBJ2-7, with TRBD2 matching over 10 bases. There are 14 residues in the CDR3. The trim removed 3 bases at V and 7 bases at J, leaving 6 bases unmatched. Germline CDR1 reads PRHDT; CDR2 reads FYEKMQ (reference sequence). The CDR3 DNA reads as TGTGCCAGCAGCTTGGGACTAGCGAGTGAGGAGCAGTACTTC. Its translation is CASSLGLASEEQYF.

This clonotype was seen repeatedly, ten times or more. The V call is TRBV27, the J call TRBJ2-3, with 10 positions matching TRBD2. The CDR3 totals 16 residues. CDR1 is MNHEY, CDR2 SMNVEV, per germline (reference sequence). Unmatched junction bases numbered 8, after V lost 5 bases and J lost 3 bases. The CDR3 coding sequence is TGTGCCAGCAGTCCCCTCGCTAGCGGGAGTACAGATACGCAGTATTTT. This translates into CASSPLASGSTDTQYF.

This clonotype was seen repeatedly, ten times or more. The rearrangement joins TRBV20-1 to TRBJ2-3, with 11 nucleotides matching TRBD2. Trimming removed 0 bases from V and 3 bases from J; junction bases left unmatched: 8. The CDR3 totals 17 residues. CDR1 and CDR2 from the germline V gene are DFQATT and SNEGSKA (reference sequence). CDR3 sequence: CSARDPLAGVFTDTQYF. The CDR3 nucleotides are TGCAGTGCTAGAGATCCACTAGCGGGAGTTTTTACAGATACGCAGTATTTT.

The chain uses TRBV4-3 and TRBJ2-7; no firm D call. The CDR3 has 13 amino acids. Between the trimmed V and J ends, which lost 3 bases and 4 bases, there was a span of 10 bases. Per the germline V gene, CDR1 is LGHNA and CDR2 is YSLEER. The CDR3 loop reads CASSHGSSYEQYF. CDR3 coding DNA: TGCGCCAGCAGCCACGGTAGTTCTTACGAGCAGTACTTC.

This rearrangement joins TRBV20-1 to TRBJ2-4; no definite D call. V was clipped by 6 bases and J by 0 bases, with 15 bases between them. CDR1 and CDR2 from the germline V gene are DFQATT and SNEGSKA (reference sequence). CDR3 length equals 15 residues. CDR3: CSATDGGTAKNIQYF. The CDR3 nucleotides are TGCAGTGCCACGGACGGCGGCACAGCCAAAAACATTCAGTACTTC.

This clonotype was observed many times. The rearrangement uses TRBV7-7 and TRBJ2-2; 11 nucleotides align to TRBD2. The CDR3 consists of 18 residues. Germline V gene data show CDR1 as SSHAT and CDR2 as FNYEAQ (reference sequence). Losses at the gene ends were 4 bases for V and 3 bases for J; bases not matched to a gene: 10. The CDR3 protein is CASSSTLAGGSDTGELFF. CDR3 sequence (DNA): TGTGCCAGCAGCTCCACGCTAGCGGGAGGATCGGACACCGGGGAGCTGTTTTTT.